The 4 T cell receptor beta chains reported below all come from one sample, sequenced in a study of T cells in Graves' hyperthyroidism and ophthalmopathy. The CDR3 regions of TCR beta were amplified from RNA transcripts. A first-round RT-PCR of the TCR CDR3 used the HTBI primer set. TCRdb fed the multiplex PCR reads into MiXCR, producing one record per CDR3 protein. The table shows about 95,000 distinct CDR3 sequences, with 35% to 50% occurring only once. Sequences were obtained from peripheral blood or thyroid tissue (not recorded which). The source of these receptors is a woman younger than 45 with Graves' hyperthyroidism.

Remarks on this clonotype: A much larger clone lies a single base off, so this may be a read error. This chain links TRBV2 with TRBJ2-3, with 14 nucleotides matching TRBD2. Germline V CDR1 and CDR2: SNHLY, FYNNEI. Trimming cost V 5 bases and J 2 bases; bases outside gene matches: 12. There are 19 residues in the CDR3. DNA for the CDR3: TGTGCCAGCAGTACCCGACTAGCGGGAGGGGGATACCTCACAGATACGCAGTATTTT. Protein product: CASSTRLAGGGYLTDTQYF.

This clonotype was detected many times. The rearrangement links TRBV11-2 to TRBJ2-7; 7 bases match TRBD1. Germline CDR1 is SGHAT and CDR2 is FQNNGV. Unmatched junction bases numbered 11, after V lost 0 bases and J lost 3 bases. The CDR3 is made up of 17 amino acids. The CDR3 protein is CASSLEPTGTSYYEQYF. The CDR3 DNA follows: TGTGCCAGCAGCTTAGAACCGACAGGGACGTCGTACTACGAGCAGTACTTC.

This clonotype was observed many times. The rearrangement links TRBV14 to TRBJ2-2; the D call may be TRBD1 or TRBD2 (5 bases each). V shed 4 bases and J shed 6 bases, with 15 bases lying between them. CDR3 size: 15 residues. Germline assignment: CDR1 SGHDN and CDR2 FVKESK. CDR3 residues: CASSRTGTWAGELFF. The CDR3, as DNA: TGTGCCAGCAGCCGTACGGGGACCTGGGCCGGGGAGCTGTTTTTT.

This chain joins TRBV2 and TRBJ1-1, with D possibly being TRBD1 (5 bases). From germline, CDR1 is SNHLY and CDR2 FYNNEI. Deletions cut 6 bases from V and 0 bases from J, with 14 bases between. This CDR3 spans 15 amino acids. Written as DNA, the CDR3 is TGTGCCAGCAGCTCTGAAGGGGCGATGAACACTGAAGCTTTCTTT. It yields the protein CASSSEGAMNTEAFF.